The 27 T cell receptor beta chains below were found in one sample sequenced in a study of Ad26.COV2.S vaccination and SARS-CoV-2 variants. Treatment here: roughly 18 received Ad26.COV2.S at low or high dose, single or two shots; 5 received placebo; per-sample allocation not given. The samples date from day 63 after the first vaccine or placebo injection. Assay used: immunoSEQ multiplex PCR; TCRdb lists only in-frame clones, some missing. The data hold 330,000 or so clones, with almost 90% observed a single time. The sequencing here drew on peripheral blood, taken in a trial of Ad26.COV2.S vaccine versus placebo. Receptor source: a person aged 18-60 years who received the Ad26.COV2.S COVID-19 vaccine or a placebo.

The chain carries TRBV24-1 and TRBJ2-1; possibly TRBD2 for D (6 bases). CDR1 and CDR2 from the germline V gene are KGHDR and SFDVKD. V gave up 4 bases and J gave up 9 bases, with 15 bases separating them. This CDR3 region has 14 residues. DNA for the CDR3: TGTGCCACCAGTGAAGGGAGCGGGTTTAGTGAGCAGTTCTTC. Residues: CATSEGSGFSEQFF.

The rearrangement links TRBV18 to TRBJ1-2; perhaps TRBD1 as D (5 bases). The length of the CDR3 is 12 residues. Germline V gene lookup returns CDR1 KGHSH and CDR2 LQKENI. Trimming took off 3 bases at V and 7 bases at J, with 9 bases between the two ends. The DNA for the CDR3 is TGTGCCAGCTCACCTGTCGGGGCTGGCTACACCTTC. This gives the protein CASSPVGAGYTF.

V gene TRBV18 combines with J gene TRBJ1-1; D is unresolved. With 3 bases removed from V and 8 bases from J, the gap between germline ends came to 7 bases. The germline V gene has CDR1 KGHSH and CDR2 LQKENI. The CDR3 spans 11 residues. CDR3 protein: CASSPGKEAFF. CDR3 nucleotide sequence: TGTGCCAGCTCACCTGGGAAAGAAGCTTTCTTT.

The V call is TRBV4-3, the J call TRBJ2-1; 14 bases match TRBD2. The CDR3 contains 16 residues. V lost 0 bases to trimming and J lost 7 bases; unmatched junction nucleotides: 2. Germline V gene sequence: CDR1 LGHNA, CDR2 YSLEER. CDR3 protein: CASSQEGTSGSNEQFF. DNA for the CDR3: TGCGCCAGCAGCCAAGAAGGGACTAGCGGGAGTAATGAGCAGTTCTTC.

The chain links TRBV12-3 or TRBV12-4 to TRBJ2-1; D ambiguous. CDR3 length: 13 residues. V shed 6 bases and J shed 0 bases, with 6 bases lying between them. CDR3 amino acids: CASSTPSYNEQFF. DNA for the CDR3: TGTGCCAGCAGCACCCCCTCCTACAATGAGCAGTTCTTC.

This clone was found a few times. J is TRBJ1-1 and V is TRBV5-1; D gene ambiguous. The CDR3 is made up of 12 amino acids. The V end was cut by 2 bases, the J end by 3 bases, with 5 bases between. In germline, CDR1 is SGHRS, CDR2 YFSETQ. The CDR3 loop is CASSFGDTEAFF. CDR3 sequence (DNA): TGCGCCAGCAGCTTTGGGGACACTGAAGCTTTCTTT.

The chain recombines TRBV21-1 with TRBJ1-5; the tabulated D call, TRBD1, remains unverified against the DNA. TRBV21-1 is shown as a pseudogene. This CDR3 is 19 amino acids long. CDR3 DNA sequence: TGTGCCAGCAGCCCGCGGGACAGGGAGCCTCAGGGGATTTATCAGCCCCAGCATTTT. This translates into CASSPRDREPQGIYQPQHF.

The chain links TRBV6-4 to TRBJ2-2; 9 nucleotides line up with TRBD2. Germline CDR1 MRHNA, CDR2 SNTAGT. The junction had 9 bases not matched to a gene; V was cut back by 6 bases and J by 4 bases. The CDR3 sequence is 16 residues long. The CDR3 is CASSVRRGGSTGELFF. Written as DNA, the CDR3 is TGTGCCAGCAGCGTTCGGCGGGGGGGCTCCACCGGGGAGCTGTTTTTT.

CDR3 loop: CASSDSGTSGTNEQFF. CDR3 nucleotides: TGTGCCAGCAGTGATTCCGGGACTAGCGGTACCAATGAGCAGTTCTTC. The chain links TRBV6-1 to TRBJ2-1; 11 bases map to TRBD2. After removal of 3 bases from V and 6 bases from J, the junction contained 7 bases not matched to a gene. The germline CDR1 and CDR2 sequences are MNHNS and SASEGT. This CDR3 has 16 amino acids.

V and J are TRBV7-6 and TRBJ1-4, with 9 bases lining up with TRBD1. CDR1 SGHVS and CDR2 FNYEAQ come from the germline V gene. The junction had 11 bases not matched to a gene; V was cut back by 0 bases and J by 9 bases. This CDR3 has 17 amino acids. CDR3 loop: CASSLAGGTGFVQKLFF. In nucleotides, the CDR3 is TGTGCCAGCAGCTTAGCGGGAGGGACAGGGTTTGTTCAAAAACTGTTTTTT.

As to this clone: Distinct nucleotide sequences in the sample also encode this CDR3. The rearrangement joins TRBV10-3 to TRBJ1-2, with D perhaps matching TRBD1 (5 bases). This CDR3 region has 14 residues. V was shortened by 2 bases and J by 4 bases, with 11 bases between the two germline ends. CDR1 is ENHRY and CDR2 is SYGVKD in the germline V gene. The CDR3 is CAISEPGGGYGYTF. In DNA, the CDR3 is TGTGCCATCAGTGAGCCCGGGGGTGGCTATGGCTACACCTTC.

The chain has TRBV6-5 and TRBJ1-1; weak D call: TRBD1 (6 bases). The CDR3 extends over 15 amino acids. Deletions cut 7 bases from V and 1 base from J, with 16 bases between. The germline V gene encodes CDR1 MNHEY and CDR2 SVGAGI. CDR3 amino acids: CASTPGGAGNTEAFF. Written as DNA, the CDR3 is TGTGCCAGCACCCCCGGGGGGGCTGGGAACACTGAAGCTTTCTTT.

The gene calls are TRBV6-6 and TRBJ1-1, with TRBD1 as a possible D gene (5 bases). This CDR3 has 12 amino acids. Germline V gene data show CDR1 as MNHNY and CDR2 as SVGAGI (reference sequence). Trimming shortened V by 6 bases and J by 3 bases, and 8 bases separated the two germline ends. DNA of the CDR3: TGTGCCAGCAGCCCAGGGTACACTGAAGCTTTCTTT. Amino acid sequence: CASSPGYTEAFF.

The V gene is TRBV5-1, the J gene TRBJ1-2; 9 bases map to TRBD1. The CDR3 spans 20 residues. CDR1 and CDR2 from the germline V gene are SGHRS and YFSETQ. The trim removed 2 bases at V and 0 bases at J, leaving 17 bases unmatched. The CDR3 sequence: CASSLLDGTGPRSSNYGYTF. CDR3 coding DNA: TGCGCCAGCAGCTTACTAGATGGGACAGGGCCCCGTAGCTCTAACTATGGCTACACCTTC.

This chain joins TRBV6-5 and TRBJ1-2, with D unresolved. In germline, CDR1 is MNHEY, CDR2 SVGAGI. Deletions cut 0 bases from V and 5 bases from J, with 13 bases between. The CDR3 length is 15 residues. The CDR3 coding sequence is TGTGCCAGCAGTTACTCGAACCGGCCCGATTATGGCTACACCTTC. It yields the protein CASSYSNRPDYGYTF.

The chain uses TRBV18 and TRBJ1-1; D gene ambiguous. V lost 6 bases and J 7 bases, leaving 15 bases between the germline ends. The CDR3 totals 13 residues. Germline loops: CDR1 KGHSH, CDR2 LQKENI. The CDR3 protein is CASSPSWGFEAFF. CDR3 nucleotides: TGTGCCAGCTCCCCTAGTTGGGGTTTTGAAGCTTTCTTT. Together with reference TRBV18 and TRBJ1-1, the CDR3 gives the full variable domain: NAGVMQNPRHLVRRRGQEARLRCSPMKGHSHVYWYRQLPEEGLKFMVYLQKENIIDESGMPKERFSAEFPKEGPSILRIQQVVRGDSAAYFCASSPSWGFEAFFGQGTRLTVV.

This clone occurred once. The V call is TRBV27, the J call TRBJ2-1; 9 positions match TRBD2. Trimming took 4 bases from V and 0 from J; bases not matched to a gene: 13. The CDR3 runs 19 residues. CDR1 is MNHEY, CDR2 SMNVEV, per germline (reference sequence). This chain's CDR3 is CASSSTGTSLVNSYNEQFF. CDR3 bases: TGTGCCAGCAGTTCCACCGGGACTAGCTTGGTGAACTCCTACAATGAGCAGTTCTTC.

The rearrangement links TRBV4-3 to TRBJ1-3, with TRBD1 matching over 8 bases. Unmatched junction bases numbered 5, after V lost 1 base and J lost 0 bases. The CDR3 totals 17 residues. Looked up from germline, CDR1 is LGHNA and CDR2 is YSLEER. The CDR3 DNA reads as TGCGCCAGCAGCCAAGGGGACAGGTATAGCTCTGGAAACACCATATATTTT. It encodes CASSQGDRYSSGNTIYF.

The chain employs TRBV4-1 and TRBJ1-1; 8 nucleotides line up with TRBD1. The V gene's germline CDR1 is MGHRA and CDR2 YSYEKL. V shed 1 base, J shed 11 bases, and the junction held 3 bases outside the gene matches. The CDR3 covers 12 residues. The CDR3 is CASSQAGGNAFF. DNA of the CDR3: TGCGCCAGCAGCCAAGCAGGGGGCAACGCTTTCTTT.

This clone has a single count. The chain's CDR3 is CASSLALGRNTEAFF. CDR3 DNA sequence: TGCGCCAGCAGCTTGGCATTAGGTAGGAACACTGAAGCTTTCTTT. The chain combines TRBV5-1 with TRBJ1-1, with D unclear. Germline V gene data show CDR1 as SGHRS and CDR2 as YFSETQ. This CDR3 region has 15 residues. Trimming stripped 0 bases from V and 1 base from J, with 10 bases between.

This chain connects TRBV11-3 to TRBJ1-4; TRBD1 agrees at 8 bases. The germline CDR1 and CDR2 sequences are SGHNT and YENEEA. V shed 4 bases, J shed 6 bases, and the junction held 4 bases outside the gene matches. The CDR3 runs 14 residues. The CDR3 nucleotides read TGTGCCAGCAGCTACACAGGGGGGCATGAAAAACTGTTTTTT. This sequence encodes CASSYTGGHEKLFF.

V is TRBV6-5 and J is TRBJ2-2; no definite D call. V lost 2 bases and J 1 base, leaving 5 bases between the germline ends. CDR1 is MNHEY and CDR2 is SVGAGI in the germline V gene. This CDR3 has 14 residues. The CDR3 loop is CASSYRWNTGELFF. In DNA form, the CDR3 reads TGTGCCAGCAGTTACAGGTGGAACACCGGGGAGCTGTTTTTT.

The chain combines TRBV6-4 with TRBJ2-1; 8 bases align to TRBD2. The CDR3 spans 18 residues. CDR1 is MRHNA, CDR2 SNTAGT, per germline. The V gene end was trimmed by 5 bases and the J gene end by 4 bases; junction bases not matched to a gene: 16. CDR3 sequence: CASSPQGSGSLRYNEQFF. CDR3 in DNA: TGTGCCAGCAGTCCCCAGGGGAGCGGGAGTCTTCGGTACAATGAGCAGTTCTTC.

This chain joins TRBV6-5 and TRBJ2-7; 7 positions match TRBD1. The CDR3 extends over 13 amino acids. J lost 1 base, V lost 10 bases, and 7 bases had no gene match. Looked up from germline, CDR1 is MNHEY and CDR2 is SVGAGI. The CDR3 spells CATTGQASYEQYV. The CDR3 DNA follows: TGTGCCACCACCGGACAGGCTTCCTACGAGCAGTACGTC.

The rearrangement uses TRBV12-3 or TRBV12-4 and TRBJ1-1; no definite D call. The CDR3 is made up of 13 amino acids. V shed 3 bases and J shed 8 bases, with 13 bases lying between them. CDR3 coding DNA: TGTGCCAGCAGTTTTGGTGGCCGGAAAGAAGCTTTCTTT. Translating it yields CASSFGGRKEAFF.

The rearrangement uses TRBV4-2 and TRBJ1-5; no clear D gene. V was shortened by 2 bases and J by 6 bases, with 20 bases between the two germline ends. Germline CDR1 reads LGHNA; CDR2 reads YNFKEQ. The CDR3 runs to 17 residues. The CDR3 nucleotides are TGTGCCAGCAGCCAATACTTAATTGAGACCCGATTTCAGCCCCAGCATTTT. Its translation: CASSQYLIETRFQPQHF.

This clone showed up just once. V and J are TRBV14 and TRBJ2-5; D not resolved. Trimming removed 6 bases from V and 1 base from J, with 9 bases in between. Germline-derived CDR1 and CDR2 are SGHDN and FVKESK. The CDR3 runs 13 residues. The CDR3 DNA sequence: TGTGCCAGCAGTGGGCTCATCCAAGAGACCCAGTACTTC. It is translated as CASSGLIQETQYF. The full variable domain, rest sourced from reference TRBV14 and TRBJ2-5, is EAGVTQFPSHSVIEKGQTVTLRCDPISGHDNLYWYRRVMGKEIKFLLHFVKESKQDESGMPNNRFLAERTGGTYSTLKVQPAELEDSGVYFCASSGLIQETQYFGPGTRLLVL.